The 27 T cell receptor beta chains below all came from one sample that was sequenced in a study of blood T cells in healthy people across ages. Combining a sample-barcoded 5' primer with a J-beta primer mix, a second PCR ran for about 7 to 11 cycles. TCRdb itself ran the 5' RACE reads through MiXCR, one entry per CDR3 protein. Of over a million distinct CDR3 sequences listed, almost 25% are singletons. The same sample was also used in a study of T cells of mothers and their children.

The specimen sequenced was blood. The origin of the receptors is a girl aged 2 to 9 in good health.

V is TRBV7-9 and J is TRBJ2-1; 8 bases match TRBD1. The DNA matches TRBJ2-7 better at its end, which makes the J call doubtful. The CDR3 contains 14 residues. CDR1 is SEHNR, CDR2 FQNEAQ, per germline (reference sequence). CDR3 sequence: CASTPTGVTYEQYF. CDR3 DNA sequence: TGTGCCAGCACGCCGACAGGGGTCACCTACGAGCAGTACTTC.

This clonotype was observed a handful of times. V is TRBV4-3 and J is TRBJ2-1; D possibly uses TRBD1 or TRBD2 (6 bases each). CDR1 is LGHNA and CDR2 is YSLEER in the germline V gene. With 0 bases removed from V and 10 bases from J, the gap between germline ends came to 19 bases. The length of the CDR3 is 16 residues. DNA of the CDR3: TGCGCCAGCAGCCAAGATAGGGGGGACGCCCTTAGCGAGCAGTTCTTC. Its translation: CASSQDRGDALSEQFF.

This clonotype came up a few times. J is TRBJ2-7 and V is TRBV29-1; D unclear. TRBJ2-1 explains the end of the DNA better; the J call may be wrong. The length of the CDR3 is 11 residues. Germline CDR1 reads SQVTM; CDR2 reads ANQGSEA. The chain's CDR3 is CSGIGLNEQFF. The CDR3 bases are TGCAGCGGCATAGGGCTGAATGAGCAGTTCTTC.

The sample holds a few counts of this clonotype. This chain uses TRBV29-1 with TRBJ2-3, with 10 bases identical to TRBD2. The V segment lost 1 base and the J segment 1 base; nucleotides outside the gene matches: 2. CDR1 is SQVTM and CDR2 is ANQGSEA in the germline V gene. The CDR3 totals 15 residues. The DNA of the CDR3 is TGCAGCGTTGAAGCGCTAGCGGGAGGCACAGATACGCAGTATTTT. Translating gives CSVEALAGGTDTQYF.

This clonotype was observed a handful of times. The gene calls are TRBV29-1 and TRBJ2-5; D might be TRBD2 (5 bases). The CDR3 is 13 amino acids. Per germline, CDR1 SQVTM and CDR2 ANQGSEA. The V end was cut by 5 bases, the J end by 6 bases, with 16 bases between. The CDR3 DNA sequence: TGCAGCGTTTCCCGGAGGCTCGAAAAGACCCAGTACTTC. Its translation: CSVSRRLEKTQYF.

This clonotype was seen a handful of times. The chain recombines TRBV7-8 with TRBJ2-1, with a possible D match to TRBD2 (7 bases). This CDR3 has 16 amino acids. The V gene lost 6 bases and the J gene lost 8 bases, with 23 bases spanning the gap. Germline CDR1 SGHVS, CDR2 FQNEAQ. The CDR3 protein is CASSSLDGGGADEQFF. CDR3 DNA: TGTGCCAGCAGTTCCCTCGATGGTGGGGGGGCAGATGAGCAGTTCTTC.

Only a few counts were recorded for this clonotype. J is TRBJ1-1 and V is TRBV24-1; weak D call: TRBD1 (5 bases). Deletions cut 0 bases from V and 11 bases from J, with 12 bases between. This CDR3 has 13 amino acids. Germline V gives CDR1 KGHDR, CDR2 SFDVKD. CDR3: CATSDLKGVKAFF. The CDR3 coding sequence is TGTGCCACCAGTGATTTGAAAGGGGTTAAGGCTTTCTTT.

V is TRBV5-6 and J is TRBJ2-2, with D possibly matching TRBD2 (7 bases). The germline gives CDR1 SGHDT, CDR2 YYEEEE. V was shortened by 4 bases and J by 2 bases, with 18 bases between the two germline ends. The CDR3 has 17 residues. CDR3 nucleotide sequence: TGTGCCAGCAGCCTGCTCCGGGGGGCGGGAAACACCGGGGAGCTGTTTTTT. Encoded protein: CASSLLRGAGNTGELFF.

V is TRBV3-1 and J is TRBJ2-3; no clear D. This CDR3 region has 12 residues. The germline V and J ends were trimmed by 1 base and 13 bases, with 12 bases remaining between them. Germline CDR1 and CDR2: LGHDT and YNNKEL (reference sequence). CDR3 sequence: CASSQAQDSKYF. DNA of the CDR3: TGTGCCAGCAGCCAAGCACAAGATAGCAAGTATTTT.

The chain recombines TRBV5-1 with TRBJ2-4; perhaps D is TRBD1 or TRBD2 (6 bases each). Trimming cost V 2 bases and J 0 bases, with 18 bases left between them. The CDR3 consists of 18 residues. Germline V gene data show CDR1 as SGHRS and CDR2 as YFSETQ. The CDR3 DNA reads as TGCGCCAGCAGCTTTAAGGGGGGCCCTCCTACAGCCAAAAACATTCAGTACTTC. Protein product: CASSFKGGPPTAKNIQYF.

J is TRBJ1-2 and V is TRBV5-1, with D unclear. The CDR3 length is 15 residues. Germline CDR1 reads SGHRS; CDR2 reads YFSETQ. Between the trimmed V and J ends, which lost 0 bases and 5 bases, there was a span of 14 bases. The CDR3 DNA is TGCGCCAGCAGCTTGGGATTGGCGGACGGGTATGGCTACACCTTC. It yields the protein CASSLGLADGYGYTF.

This clonotype was picked up a small number of times. J is TRBJ1-5 and V is TRBV28; no clear D gene. CDR1 and CDR2 (germline): MDHEN, SYDVKM. Trimming left V 4 bases short and J 0 bases short, with 13 bases between. There are 16 residues in the CDR3. The CDR3 sequence: CASSSPLRTSNQPQHF. The CDR3 DNA sequence: TGTGCCAGCAGTTCCCCCCTCCGGACTAGCAATCAGCCCCAGCATTTT.

A few counts support this clonotype. The rearrangement joins TRBV20-1 to TRBJ2-5; the match to TRBD2 covers 8 bases. The CDR3 covers 14 residues. The V gene end was trimmed by 3 bases and the J gene end by 1 base; junction bases not matched to a gene: 4. Germline CDR1 DFQATT, CDR2 SNEGSKA (reference sequence). The CDR3 here is CSASFLAGQETQYF. The CDR3, as DNA: TGCAGTGCTAGCTTTCTAGCGGGCCAAGAGACCCAGTACTTC.

In its sample, this clonotype was seen a few times. The rearrangement uses TRBV11-2 and TRBJ2-5, with TRBD1 matching 7 bases. The J call is in doubt because the DNA end fits TRBJ2-7 better. The CDR3 covers 16 residues. Germline CDR1 is SGHAT and CDR2 is FQNNGV. The chain's CDR3 is CASSMHRGNPYYEQYF. The DNA of the CDR3 is TGTGCCAGCAGCATGCACAGGGGAAACCCCTACTACGAGCAGTACTTC.

V is TRBV20-1 and J is TRBJ1-4; a weak D match, TRBD1 (5 bases). The CDR3 sequence is 14 residues long. The ends were cut back, 6 bases at V and 7 bases at J, with 18 bases in the middle. Germline V gives CDR1 DFQATT, CDR2 SNEGSKA (reference sequence). The CDR3 DNA reads as TGCAGTGCCATCCTTCTCGGGGCTAGTGAAAAACTGTTTTTT. Amino acids: CSAILLGASEKLFF.

About this clonotype itself: The junction departs from germline at one end; a sequencing error may be responsible. This chain joins TRBV19 and TRBJ2-7; 10 positions agree with TRBD1. The germline CDR1 and CDR2 sequences are LNHDA and SQIVND (reference sequence). This CDR3 has 13 residues. CDR3 DNA: TGTGCCCGTAGCAAGACAGGGGGCCACGAGCAGTACTTC. It translates to CARSKTGGHEQYF.

This rearrangement joins TRBV29-1 to TRBJ1-1; possible D gene TRBD1, 5 bases. This CDR3 contains 13 residues. V lost 4 bases and J lost 1, with 10 bases in between. CDR1 and CDR2 (germline): SQVTM, ANQGSEA. The CDR3 nucleotides read TGCAGCGTTGCGGACATTACGAACACTGAAGCTTTCTTT. The encoded protein is CSVADITNTEAFF. Variable domain in full (rest from reference TRBV29-1 and TRBJ1-1): SAVISQKPSRDICQRGTSLTIQCQVDSQVTMMFWYRQQPGQSLTLIATANQGSEATYESGFVIDKFPISRPNLTFSTLTVSNMSPEDSSIYLCSVADITNTEAFFGQGTRLTVV.

Regarding this clonotype: At one end the junction does not follow the germline gene, possibly because of a read error. This rearrangement joins TRBV20-1 to TRBJ1-2, with D perhaps matching TRBD1 (5 bases). The CDR3 runs to 14 residues. Per germline, CDR1 DFQATT and CDR2 SNEGSKA (reference sequence). DNA for the CDR3: TGCAGTGCTAGAGATCTCTGGGGACTTGATGGTTACACCTTC. It encodes CSARDLWGLDGYTF.

The gene calls are TRBV4-1 and TRBJ1-6; tentative D call: TRBD1 (5 bases). CDR1 and CDR2 (germline): MGHRA, YSYEKL. The ends were cut back, 2 bases at V and 6 bases at J, with 11 bases in the middle. The CDR3 has 15 residues. CDR3 in amino acids: CASSQMQGSNSPLHF. CDR3 in DNA: TGCGCCAGCAGCCAAATGCAGGGTTCTAATTCACCCCTCCACTTT.

The J gene is TRBJ2-5, the V gene TRBV11-2; no clear D gene. The CDR3 spans 13 residues. Trimming took 2 bases from V and 5 from J, leaving 9 bases between them. Germline lookup yields CDR1 SGHAT and CDR2 FQNNGV. CDR3 loop: CASSLPLMETQYF. The CDR3 DNA reads as TGTGCCAGCAGCTTACCACTAATGGAGACCCAGTACTTC.

The chain uses TRBV12-3 or TRBV12-4 and TRBJ1-1; the D gene is possibly TRBD1 (5 bases). This CDR3 comprises 12 residues. V lost 3 bases, J lost 13 bases, and 15 bases lay in between. CDR3 in amino acids: CASSLGLGVFFF. In nucleotides, the CDR3 is TGTGCCAGCAGTTTGGGGTTAGGGGTGTTTTTCTTT.

This clonotype came up a few times. V is TRBV20-1 and J is TRBJ2-3; possible D gene TRBD2, 5 bases. Germline V gene lookup returns CDR1 DFQATT and CDR2 SNEGSKA (reference sequence). The ends were cut back, 4 bases at V and 2 bases at J, with 7 bases in the middle. The CDR3 has 12 amino acids. For the CDR3, the DNA is TGCAGTGCTACGGGAAACACAGATACGCAGTATTTT. Amino acid sequence: CSATGNTDTQYF.

DNA of the CDR3: TGTGCCAGCAAAGGGTACGGTGGACAGAATTTTTATGGCTACACCTTC. This sequence encodes CASKGYGGQNFYGYTF. The chain is built from TRBV6-1 and TRBJ1-2, with a tentative D call TRBD1 (6 bases). Germline V gene data show CDR1 as MNHNS and CDR2 as SASEGT. The CDR3 covers 16 residues. V lost 7 bases, J lost 5 bases, and 23 bases lay in between.

The V gene is TRBV28, the J gene TRBJ2-7; D ambiguous. CDR1 and CDR2 from the germline V gene are MDHEN and SYDVKM. This CDR3 contains 12 residues. Trimming pared 4 bases from V and 7 bases from J, leaving 11 bases between. CDR3 residues: CASSWNPREQYF. The CDR3 DNA sequence: TGTGCCAGCAGTTGGAACCCTAGAGAGCAGTACTTC.

The chain combines TRBV11-2 with TRBJ1-1; a possible D gene is TRBD1 (5 bases). Trimming removed 5 bases at V and 1 base at J, with 14 bases between. The germline gives CDR1 SGHAT, CDR2 FQNNGV. This CDR3 has 15 amino acids. The CDR3 DNA reads as TGTGCCAGCAGCCCGCGTCCAGGGCAGAACACTGAAGCTTTCTTT. It yields the protein CASSPRPGQNTEAFF.

This chain uses TRBV2 with TRBJ1-1, with no clear D. CDR3 size: 11 residues. The ends were cut back, 7 bases at V and 4 bases at J, with 7 bases in the middle. The germline CDR1 and CDR2 sequences are SNHLY and FYNNEI. This CDR3 is CASKHGTEAFF. CDR3 coding DNA: TGTGCCAGCAAGCACGGCACTGAAGCTTTCTTT.

This clonotype has ten or more counts. The CDR3 DNA reads as TGTGCCAGCAGTTCCCATACCGGGGAGCTGTTTTTT. It yields the protein CASSSHTGELFF. The V gene is TRBV7-3, the J gene TRBJ2-2; D is undetermined. The CDR3 extends over 12 amino acids. Germline CDR1 is SGHTA and CDR2 is FQGTGA. Trimming took 6 bases from V and 5 from J, leaving 7 bases between them. Full variable domain (outside the CDR3, taken from reference TRBV7-3 and TRBJ2-2): GAGVSQTPSNKVTEKGKYVELRCDPISGHTALYWYRQSLGQGPEFLIYFQGTGAADDSGLPNDRFFAVRPEGSVSTLKIQRTERGDSAVYLCASSSHTGELFFGEGSRLTVL.